A single sample gave rise to the 6 T cell receptor beta chains below, sequenced in a study of control samples from healthy donors and cancer patients. The table came from immunoSEQ multiplex PCR; TCRdb's copy has only in-frame clones and leaves some out. The table has 150,000 to 200,000 clones, 90% to 95% seen once. Sequencing was performed on blood. These receptors were obtained from a man aged 25-45 years in good health.

The rearrangement uses TRBV11-2 and TRBJ1-4, with 11 bases that match TRBD1. There are 19 residues in the CDR3. With 2 bases clipped from V and 4 bases from J, the junction kept 12 bases outside the gene matches. Germline loops: CDR1 SGHAT, CDR2 FQNNGV. The CDR3 bases are TGTGCCAGCAGCTTATTTCTTGGACAGGGGGCGGCCTTTAATGAAAAACTGTTTTTT. It yields the protein CASSLFLGQGAAFNEKLFF.

The chain has TRBV18 and TRBJ1-1; 8 nucleotides agree with TRBD1. Germline CDR1 and CDR2: KGHSH and LQKENI. CDR3 length: 16 amino acids. J gave up 10 bases and V 3 bases, and 16 bases lay outside the gene matches. The CDR3 sequence: CASSPSAGGQGFGAFF. CDR3 bases: TGTGCCAGCTCACCCTCAGCGGGAGGACAGGGATTCGGAGCTTTCTTT.

This CDR3 is CASRAPWEEQPYF. CDR3 DNA: TGTGCCAGCCGCGCCCCTTGGGAAGAACAGCCGTACTTC. The chain uses TRBV5-5 and TRBJ2-7, with D unresolved. This CDR3 comprises 13 residues. V was pared by 7 bases and J by 12 bases, with 23 bases between. Germline V lookup: CDR1 SGHKS, CDR2 YYEKEE (reference sequence).

The rearrangement uses TRBV5-6 and TRBJ2-3; TRBD1 is a possible D gene (6 bases). The V and J ends lost 7 bases and 2 bases respectively, with 14 bases between them. The CDR3 has 14 residues. Germline V gives CDR1 SGHDT, CDR2 YYEEEE. The CDR3 DNA is TGTGCCAGCGCATCAGGGGCTAACACAGATACGCAGTATTTT. Amino acids: CASASGANTDTQYF. Full variable domain (outside the CDR3, taken from reference TRBV5-6 and TRBJ2-3): DAGVTQSPTHLIKTRGQQVTLRCSPKSGHDTVSWYQQALGQGPQFIFQYYEEEERQRGNFPDRFSGHQFPNYSSELNVNALLLGDSALYLCASASGANTDTQYFGPGTRLTVL.

The rearrangement links TRBV7-2 to TRBJ1-2; 8 bases are a match to TRBD1. Germline lookup yields CDR1 SGHTA and CDR2 FQGNSA. The length of the CDR3 is 15 residues. Trimming took 5 bases from V and 2 from J; bases not matched to a gene: 7. The DNA for the CDR3 is TGTGCCAGCAGCCCGGGGACAGGCCACAACTATGGCTACACCTTC. This gives the protein CASSPGTGHNYGYTF.

This chain joins TRBV5-1 and TRBJ2-2; no firm D call. V was shortened by 0 bases and J by 3 bases, with 12 bases between the two germline ends. There are 16 residues in the CDR3. CDR1 and CDR2 (germline): SGHRS, YFSETQ. The CDR3 region has the DNA TGCGCCAGCAGCTTGGCCAGCTATCTGGACACCGGGGAGCTGTTTTTT. Its protein is CASSLASYLDTGELFF.